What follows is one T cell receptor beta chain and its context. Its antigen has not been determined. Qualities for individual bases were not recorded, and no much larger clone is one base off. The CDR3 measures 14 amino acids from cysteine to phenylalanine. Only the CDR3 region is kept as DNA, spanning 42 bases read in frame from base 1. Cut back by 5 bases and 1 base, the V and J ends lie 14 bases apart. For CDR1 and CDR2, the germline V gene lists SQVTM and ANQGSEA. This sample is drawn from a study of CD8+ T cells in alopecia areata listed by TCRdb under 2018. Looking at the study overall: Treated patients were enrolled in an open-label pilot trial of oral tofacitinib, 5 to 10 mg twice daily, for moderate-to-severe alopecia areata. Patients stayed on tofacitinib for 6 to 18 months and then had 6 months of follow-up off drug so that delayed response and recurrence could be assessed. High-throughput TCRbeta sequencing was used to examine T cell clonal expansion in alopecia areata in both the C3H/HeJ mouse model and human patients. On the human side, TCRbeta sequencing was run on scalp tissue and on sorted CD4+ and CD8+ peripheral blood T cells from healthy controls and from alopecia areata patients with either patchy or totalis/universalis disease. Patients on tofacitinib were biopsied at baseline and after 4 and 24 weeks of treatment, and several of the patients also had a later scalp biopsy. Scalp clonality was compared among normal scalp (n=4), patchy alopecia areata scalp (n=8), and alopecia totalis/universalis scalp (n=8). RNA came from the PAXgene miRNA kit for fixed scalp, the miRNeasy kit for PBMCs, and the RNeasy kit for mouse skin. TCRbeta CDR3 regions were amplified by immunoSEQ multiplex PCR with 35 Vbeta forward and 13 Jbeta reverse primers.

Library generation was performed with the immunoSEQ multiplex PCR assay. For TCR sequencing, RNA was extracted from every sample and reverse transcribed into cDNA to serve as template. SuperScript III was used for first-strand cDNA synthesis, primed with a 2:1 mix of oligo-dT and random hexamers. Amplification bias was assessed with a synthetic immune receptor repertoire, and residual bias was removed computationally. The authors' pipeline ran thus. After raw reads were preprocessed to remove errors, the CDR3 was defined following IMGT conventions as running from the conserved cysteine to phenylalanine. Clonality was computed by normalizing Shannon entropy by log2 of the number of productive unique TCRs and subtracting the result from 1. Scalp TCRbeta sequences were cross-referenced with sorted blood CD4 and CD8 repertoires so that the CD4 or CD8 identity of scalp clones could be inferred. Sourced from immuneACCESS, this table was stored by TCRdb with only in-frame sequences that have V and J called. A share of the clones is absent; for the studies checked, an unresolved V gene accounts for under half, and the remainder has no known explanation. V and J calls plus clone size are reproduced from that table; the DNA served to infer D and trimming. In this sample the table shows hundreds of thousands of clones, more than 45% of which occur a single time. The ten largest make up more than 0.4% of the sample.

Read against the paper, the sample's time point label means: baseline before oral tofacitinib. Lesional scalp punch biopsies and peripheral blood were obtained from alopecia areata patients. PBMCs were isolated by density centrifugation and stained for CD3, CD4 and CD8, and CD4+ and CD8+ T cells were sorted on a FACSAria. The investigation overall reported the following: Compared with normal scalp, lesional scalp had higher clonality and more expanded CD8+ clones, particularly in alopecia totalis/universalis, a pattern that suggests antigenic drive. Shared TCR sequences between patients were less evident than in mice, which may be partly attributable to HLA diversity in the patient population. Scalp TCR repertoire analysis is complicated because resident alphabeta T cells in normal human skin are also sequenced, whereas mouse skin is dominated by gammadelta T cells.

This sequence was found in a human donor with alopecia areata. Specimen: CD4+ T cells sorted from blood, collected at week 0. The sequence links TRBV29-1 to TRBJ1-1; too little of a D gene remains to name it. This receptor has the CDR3 CSVTVVRPNTEAFF. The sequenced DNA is TGCAGCGTTACGGTGGTCAGGCCGAACACTGAAGCTTTCTTT.